This T cell receptor (beta chain) derives from a study of T-cell reconstitution after alpha-beta-depleted transplantation in children. For TCRbeta, the library was prepared with unique molecular identifiers. TCRdb redid the calling of the PCR reads with MiXCR, one entry per CDR3 protein. The sample gives about 400,000 distinct CDR3 sequences, about a fifth of which show up once; 3.5% to 4% is in the top ten. This clonotype originated in a human donor who donated a stem cell graft to a child with acute myeloid leukemia. Here the sequenced sample was PBMCs from the stem cell graft donor, taken from the stem cell graft.

DNA for the CDR3: TGTGCCAGCAGCAATCGTGGACCCCGCGGGCAGTACTTC. This translates into CASSNRGPRGQYF. V usage is TRBV12-3 or TRBV12-4 and J usage is TRBJ2-7; unclear D gene. The CDR3 has 13 residues. The V end lost 6 bases, the J end lost 9 bases, and 18 bases lay between the germline ends.